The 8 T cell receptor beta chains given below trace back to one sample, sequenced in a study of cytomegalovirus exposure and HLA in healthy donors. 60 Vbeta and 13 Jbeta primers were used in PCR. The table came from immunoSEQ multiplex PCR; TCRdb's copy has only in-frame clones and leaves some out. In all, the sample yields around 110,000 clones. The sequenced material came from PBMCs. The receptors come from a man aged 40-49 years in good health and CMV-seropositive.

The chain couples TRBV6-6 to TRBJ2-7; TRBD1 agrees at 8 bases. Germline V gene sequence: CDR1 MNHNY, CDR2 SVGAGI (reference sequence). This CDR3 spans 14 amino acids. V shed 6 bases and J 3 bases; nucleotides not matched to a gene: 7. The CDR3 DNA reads TGTGCCAGCAGCCCCGGACAGGGTCGCTACGAGCAGTACTTC. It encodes CASSPGQGRYEQYF.

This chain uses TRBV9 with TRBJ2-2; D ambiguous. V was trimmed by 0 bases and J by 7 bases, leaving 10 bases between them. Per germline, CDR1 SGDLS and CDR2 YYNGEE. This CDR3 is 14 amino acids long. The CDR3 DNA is TGTGCCAGCAGCGTAGAATTGAGGAACGGGGAGCTGTTTTTT. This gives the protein CASSVELRNGELFF.

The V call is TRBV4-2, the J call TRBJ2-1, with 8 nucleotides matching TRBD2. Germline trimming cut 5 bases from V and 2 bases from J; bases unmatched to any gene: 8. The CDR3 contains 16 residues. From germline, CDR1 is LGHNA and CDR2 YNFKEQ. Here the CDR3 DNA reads TGTGCCAGCAGCGAGACGGGAGGGATGACCTACAATGAGCAGTTCTTC. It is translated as CASSETGGMTYNEQFF.

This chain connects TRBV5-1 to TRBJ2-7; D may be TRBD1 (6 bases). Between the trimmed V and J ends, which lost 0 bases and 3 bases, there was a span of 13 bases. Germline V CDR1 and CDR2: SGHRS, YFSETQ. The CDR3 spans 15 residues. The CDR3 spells CASSLVAGVGYEQYF. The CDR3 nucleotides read TGCGCCAGCAGCTTGGTGGCAGGGGTGGGCTACGAGCAGTACTTC.

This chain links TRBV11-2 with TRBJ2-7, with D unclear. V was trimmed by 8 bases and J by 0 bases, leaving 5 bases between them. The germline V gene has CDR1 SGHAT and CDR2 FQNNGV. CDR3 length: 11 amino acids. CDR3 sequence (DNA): TGTGCCAGCGGCCTCTCCTACGAGCAGTACTTC. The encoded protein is CASGLSYEQYF. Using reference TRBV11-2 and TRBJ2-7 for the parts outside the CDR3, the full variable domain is EAGVAQSPRYKIIEKRQSVAFWCNPISGHATLYWYQQILGQGPKLLIQFQNNGVVDDSQLPKDRFSAERLKGVDSTLKIQPAKLEDSAVYLCASGLSYEQYFGPGTRLTVT.

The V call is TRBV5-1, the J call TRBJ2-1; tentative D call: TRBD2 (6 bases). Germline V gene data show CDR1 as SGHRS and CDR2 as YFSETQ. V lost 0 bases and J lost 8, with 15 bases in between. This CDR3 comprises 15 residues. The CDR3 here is CASSLEGATRDEQFF. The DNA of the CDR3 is TGCGCCAGCAGCTTGGAAGGGGCGACTAGGGATGAGCAGTTCTTC.

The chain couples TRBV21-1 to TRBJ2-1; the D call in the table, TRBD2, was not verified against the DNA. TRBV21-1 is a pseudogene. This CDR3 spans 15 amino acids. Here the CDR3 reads CASSKARSSYNEQFF. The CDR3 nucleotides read TGTGCCAGCAGCAAAGCGCGGAGTTCCTACAATGAGCAGTTCTTC.

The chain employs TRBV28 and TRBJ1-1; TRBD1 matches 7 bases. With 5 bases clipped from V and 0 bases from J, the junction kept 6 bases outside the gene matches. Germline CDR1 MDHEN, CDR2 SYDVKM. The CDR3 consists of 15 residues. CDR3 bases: TGTGCCAGCAGTATAGGGGGCGCGATGAACACTGAAGCTTTCTTT. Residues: CASSIGGAMNTEAFF.